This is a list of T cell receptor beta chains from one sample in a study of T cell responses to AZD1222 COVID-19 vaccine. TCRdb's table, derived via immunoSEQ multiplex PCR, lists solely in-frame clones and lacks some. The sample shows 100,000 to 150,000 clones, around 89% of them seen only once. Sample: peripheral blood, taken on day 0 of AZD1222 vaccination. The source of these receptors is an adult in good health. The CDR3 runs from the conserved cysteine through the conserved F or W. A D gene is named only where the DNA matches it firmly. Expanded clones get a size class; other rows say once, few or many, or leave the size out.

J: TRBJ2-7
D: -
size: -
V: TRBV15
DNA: TGTGCCACCAGCAGAGCCCCCCCAGATGAGCAGTACTTC
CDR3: CATSRAPPDEQYF

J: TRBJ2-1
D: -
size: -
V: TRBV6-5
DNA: TGTGCCAGCAGCTCCGGGACGGGGGACTACAATGAGCAGTTCTTC
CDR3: CASSSGTGDYNEQFF

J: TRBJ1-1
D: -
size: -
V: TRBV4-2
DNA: TGTGCCAGCAGCCAAGATAGCCGACGTCAAGCTTTCTTT
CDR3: CASSQDSRRQAFF

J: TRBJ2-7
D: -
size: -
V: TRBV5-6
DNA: TGTGCCAGCAGCTTAGGACTGGAGCCCTACGAGCAGTACTTC
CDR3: CASSLGLEPYEQYF

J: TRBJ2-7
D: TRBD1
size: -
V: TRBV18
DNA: TGTGCCAGCTCACCGCTGGACAGGGCACTTTCCTCCTACGAGCAGTACTTC
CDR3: CASSPLDRALSSYEQYF

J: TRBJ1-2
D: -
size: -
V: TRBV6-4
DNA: TGTGCCAGCAGTGACGGGTCGGAGGGTGGGAACGGCTACACCTTC
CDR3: CASSDGSEGGNGYTF

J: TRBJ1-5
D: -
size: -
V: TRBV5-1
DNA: TGCGCCAGCAGCTTGGTTGCAGGTGGTCAGCCCCAGCATTTT
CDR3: CASSLVAGGQPQHF

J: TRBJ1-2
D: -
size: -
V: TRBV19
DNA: TGTGCCAGTAGTCCAACACAGGTTTTCTATGGCTACACCTTC
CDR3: CASSPTQVFYGYTF

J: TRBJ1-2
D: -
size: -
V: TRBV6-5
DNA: TGTGCCAGCAGACCGAACCGGGGCCTGTATGGCTACACCTTC
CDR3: CASRPNRGLYGYTF

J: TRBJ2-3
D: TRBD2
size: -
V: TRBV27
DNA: TGTGCCAGCAGAGGACTAGCGGGAGTCCCAGATACGCAGTATTTT
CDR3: CASRGLAGVPDTQYF

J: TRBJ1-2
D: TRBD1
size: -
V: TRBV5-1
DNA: TGCGCCAGCAGCGTTCCGGGACAGCCTCTCCACTATGGCTACACCTTC
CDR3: CASSVPGQPLHYGYTF

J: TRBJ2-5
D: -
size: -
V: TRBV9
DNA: TGTGCCAGCAGCGTAGTAGCAGGGACGGAGACCCAGTACTTC
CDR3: CASSVVAGTETQYF

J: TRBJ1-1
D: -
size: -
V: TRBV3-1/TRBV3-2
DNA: TGTGCCAGCAGGGGTGGGACCGACACTGAAGCTTTCTTT
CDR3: CASRGGTDTEAFF

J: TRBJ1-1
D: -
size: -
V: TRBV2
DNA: TGTGCCAGCAGCTCCCTCTTTGAAGCTTTCTTT
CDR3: CASSSLFEAFF

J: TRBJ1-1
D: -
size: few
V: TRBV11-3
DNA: TGTGCCAGCAGCTTAGGGGGCAGGGTTCCTTTCTTT
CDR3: CASSLGGRVPFF

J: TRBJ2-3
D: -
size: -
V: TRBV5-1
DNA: TGCGCCAGCACGGTCACAGATACGCAGTATTTT
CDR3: CASTVTDTQYF

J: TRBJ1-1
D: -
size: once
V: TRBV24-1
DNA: TGTGCCACCAGGGCGGGCGGTGAAGCTTTCTTT
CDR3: CATRAGGEAFF

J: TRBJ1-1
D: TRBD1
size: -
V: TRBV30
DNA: TGTGCCTGGGACAGGGGTGGGAACACTGAAGCTTTCTTT
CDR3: CAWDRGGNTEAFF